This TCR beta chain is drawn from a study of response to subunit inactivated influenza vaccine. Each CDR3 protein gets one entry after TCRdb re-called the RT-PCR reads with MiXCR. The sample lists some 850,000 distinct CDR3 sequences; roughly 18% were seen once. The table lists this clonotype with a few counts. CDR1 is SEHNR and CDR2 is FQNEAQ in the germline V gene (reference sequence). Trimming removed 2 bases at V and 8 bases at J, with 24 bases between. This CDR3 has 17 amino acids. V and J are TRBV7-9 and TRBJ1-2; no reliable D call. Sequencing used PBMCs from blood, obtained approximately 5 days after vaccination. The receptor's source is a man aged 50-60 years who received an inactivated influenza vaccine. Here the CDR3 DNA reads TGTGCCAGCAGCTTAATTCCCCTACCTCTCTCCGGAGACGGCTACACCTTC. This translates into CASSLIPLPLSGDGYTF.